A single T cell receptor beta chain is shown here with its context. Its antigen is still unknown. There are 17 residues in the CDR3. V lost 3 bases, J lost 7 bases, and 12 bases stayed unmatched. Per germline, CDR1 SGHVS and CDR2 FQNEAQ. The data are from a study of cytotoxic CD8 clonotypes in ibrutinib-treated CLL. Study overall: IGHV unmutated 17 to 18; relapsed/refractory 11 to 12; treatment-naive roughly 15. Overall study results and limits: Sustained-remission patients were sampled at one set of times and progressing patients at different ones. Baseline clonality, higher than in age-matched healthy donors, tracked circulating CD8+ T-cell counts.

Assay used: immunoSEQ multiplex PCR; TCRdb lists only in-frame clones, some missing. The profile shows approximately 80,000 clones, more than 70% of them singletons. The V gene is TRBV7-8, the J gene TRBJ2-1; 10 bases are a match to TRBD2. The sequence was obtained from a human donor with chronic lymphocytic leukemia. The sample here was PBMCs, taken before ibrutinib treatment. In DNA, the CDR3 is TGTGCCAGCAGCTTTGTGCCCCCTCTAGCGGGGGATAATGAGCAGTTCTTC. The encoded protein is CASSFVPPLAGDNEQFF.